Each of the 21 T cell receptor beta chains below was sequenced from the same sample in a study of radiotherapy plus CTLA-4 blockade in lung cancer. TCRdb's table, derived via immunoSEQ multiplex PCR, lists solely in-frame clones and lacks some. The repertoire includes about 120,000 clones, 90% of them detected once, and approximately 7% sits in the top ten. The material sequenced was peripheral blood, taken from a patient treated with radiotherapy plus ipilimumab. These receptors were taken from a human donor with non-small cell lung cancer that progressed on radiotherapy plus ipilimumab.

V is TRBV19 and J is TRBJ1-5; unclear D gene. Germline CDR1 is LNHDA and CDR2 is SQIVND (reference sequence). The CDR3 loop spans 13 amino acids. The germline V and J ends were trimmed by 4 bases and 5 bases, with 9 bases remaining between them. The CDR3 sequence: CASSSRPDQPQHF. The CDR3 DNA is TGTGCCAGTAGTAGCCGGCCGGATCAGCCCCAGCATTTT.

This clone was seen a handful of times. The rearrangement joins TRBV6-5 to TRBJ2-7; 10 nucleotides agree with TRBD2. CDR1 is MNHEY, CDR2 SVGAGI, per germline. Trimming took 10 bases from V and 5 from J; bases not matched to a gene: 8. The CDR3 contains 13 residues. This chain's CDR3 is CAIRSSGSDEQYF. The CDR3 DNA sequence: TGTGCCATTCGATCTAGCGGGAGCGACGAGCAGTACTTC.

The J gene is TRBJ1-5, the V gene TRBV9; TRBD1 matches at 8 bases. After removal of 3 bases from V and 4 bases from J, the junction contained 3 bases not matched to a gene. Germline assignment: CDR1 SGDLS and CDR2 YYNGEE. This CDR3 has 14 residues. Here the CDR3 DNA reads TGTGCCAGCAGCGGGACAGGGTTAAATCAGCCCCAGCATTTT. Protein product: CASSGTGLNQPQHF. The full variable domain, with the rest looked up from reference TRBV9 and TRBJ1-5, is DSGVTQTPKHLITATGQRVTLRCSPRSGDLSVYWYQQSLDQGLQFLIQYYNGEERAKGNILERFSAQQFPDLHSELNLSSLELGDSALYFCASSGTGLNQPQHFGDGTRLSIL.

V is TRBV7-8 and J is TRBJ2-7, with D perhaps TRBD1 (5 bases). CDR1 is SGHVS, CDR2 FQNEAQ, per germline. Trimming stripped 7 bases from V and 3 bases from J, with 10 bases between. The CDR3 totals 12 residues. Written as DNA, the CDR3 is TGTGCCAGCATTGGGGCCGGCTACGAGCAGTACTTC. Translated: CASIGAGYEQYF.

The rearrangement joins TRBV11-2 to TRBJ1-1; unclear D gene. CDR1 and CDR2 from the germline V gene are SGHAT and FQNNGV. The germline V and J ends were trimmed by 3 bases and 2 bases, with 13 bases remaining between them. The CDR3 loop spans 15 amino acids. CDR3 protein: CASSLKRGSNTEAFF. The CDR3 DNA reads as TGTGCCAGCAGCTTGAAGCGTGGCAGTAACACTGAAGCTTTCTTT.

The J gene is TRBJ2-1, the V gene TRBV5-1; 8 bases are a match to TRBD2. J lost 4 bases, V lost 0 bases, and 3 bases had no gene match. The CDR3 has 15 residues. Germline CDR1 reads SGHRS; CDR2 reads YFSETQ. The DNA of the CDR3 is TGCGCCAGCAGCTTGGACGGCGGGAGGTACAATGAGCAGTTCTTC. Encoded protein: CASSLDGGRYNEQFF.

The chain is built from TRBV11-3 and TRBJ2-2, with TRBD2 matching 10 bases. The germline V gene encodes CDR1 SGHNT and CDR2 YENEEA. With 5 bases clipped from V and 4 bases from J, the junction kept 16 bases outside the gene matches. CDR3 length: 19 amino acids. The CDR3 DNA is TGTGCCAGCAGCCGGGCTAGCGGGAGCTCCCTCGCGGGCACCGGGGAGCTGTTTTTT. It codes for CASSRASGSSLAGTGELFF.

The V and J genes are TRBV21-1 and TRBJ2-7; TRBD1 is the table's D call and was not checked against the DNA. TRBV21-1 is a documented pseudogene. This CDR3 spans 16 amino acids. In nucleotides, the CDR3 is TGTGCCAGCAGCAGAGACGGACAGTTTAACCGCTACGAGCAGTACTTC. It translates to CASSRDGQFNRYEQYF.

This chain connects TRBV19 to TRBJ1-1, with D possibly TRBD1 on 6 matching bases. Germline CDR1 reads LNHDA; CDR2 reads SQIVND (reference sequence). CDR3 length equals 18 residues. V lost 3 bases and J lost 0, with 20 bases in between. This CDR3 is CASSIPSGRGVMNTEAFF. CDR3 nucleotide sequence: TGTGCCAGTAGTATCCCCTCGGGGAGGGGGGTAATGAACACTGAAGCTTTCTTT.

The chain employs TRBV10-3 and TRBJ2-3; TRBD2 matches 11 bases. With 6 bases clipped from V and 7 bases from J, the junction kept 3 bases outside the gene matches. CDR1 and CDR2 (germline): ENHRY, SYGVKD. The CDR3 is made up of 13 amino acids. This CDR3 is CAIRATSGNTQYF. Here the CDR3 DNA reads TGTGCCATCAGGGCGACTAGCGGGAATACGCAGTATTTT.

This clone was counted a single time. The CDR3 bases are TGCGCCAGCAGCTTAGCGGGAGGCTTGTTCTTC. Residues: CASSLAGGLFF. This chain joins TRBV5-1 and TRBJ2-1; 9 bases agree with TRBD2. CDR3 size: 11 residues. CDR1 and CDR2 (germline): SGHRS, YFSETQ. V gave up 2 bases and J gave up 15 bases; unmatched junction bases: 3. The full variable domain, rest sourced from reference TRBV5-1 and TRBJ2-1, is KAGVTQTPRYLIKTRGQQVTLSCSPISGHRSVSWYQQTPGQGLQFLFEYFSETQRNKGNFPGRFSGRQFSNSRSEMNVSTLELGDSALYLCASSLAGGLFFGPGTRLTVL.

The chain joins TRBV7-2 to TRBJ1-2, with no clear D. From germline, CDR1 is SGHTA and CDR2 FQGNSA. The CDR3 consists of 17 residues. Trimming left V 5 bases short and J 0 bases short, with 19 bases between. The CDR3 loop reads CASSPVKGGGANYGYTF. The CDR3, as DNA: TGTGCCAGCAGCCCAGTGAAGGGCGGCGGAGCTAACTATGGCTACACCTTC.

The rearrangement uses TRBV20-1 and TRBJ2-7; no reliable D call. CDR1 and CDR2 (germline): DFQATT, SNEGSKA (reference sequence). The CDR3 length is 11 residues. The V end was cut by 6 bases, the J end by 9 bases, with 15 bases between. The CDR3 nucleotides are TGCAGTGCGAATCCTGGGGATGTGCAGTACTTC. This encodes CSANPGDVQYF.

The CDR3 DNA reads TGTGCCAGCAGCTTTAACGGGAAACTGTTTTTT. This encodes CASSFNGKLFF. The J gene is TRBJ1-4, the V gene TRBV7-8; no clear D gene. The CDR3 extends over 11 amino acids. Trimming left V 3 bases short and J 11 bases short, with 7 bases between. The V gene's germline CDR1 is SGHVS and CDR2 FQNEAQ.

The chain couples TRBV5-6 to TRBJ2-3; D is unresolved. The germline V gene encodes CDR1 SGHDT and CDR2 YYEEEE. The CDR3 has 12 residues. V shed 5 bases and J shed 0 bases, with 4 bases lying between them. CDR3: CASSTSTDTQYF. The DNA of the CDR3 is TGTGCCAGCAGTACCAGCACAGATACGCAGTATTTT.

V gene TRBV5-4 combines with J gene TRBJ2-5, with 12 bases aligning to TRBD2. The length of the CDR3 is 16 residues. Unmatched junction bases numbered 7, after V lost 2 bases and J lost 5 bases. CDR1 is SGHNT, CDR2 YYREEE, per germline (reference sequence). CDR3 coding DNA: TGTGCCAGCAGCTTCAAGACTAGCGGGAGTTGGGAGACCCAGTACTTC. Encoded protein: CASSFKTSGSWETQYF. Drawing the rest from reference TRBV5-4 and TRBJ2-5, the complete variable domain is ETGVTQSPTHLIKTRGQQVTLRCSSQSGHNTVSWYQQALGQGPQFIFQYYREEENGRGNFPPRFSGLQFPNYSSELNVNALELDDSALYLCASSFKTSGSWETQYFGPGTRLLVL.

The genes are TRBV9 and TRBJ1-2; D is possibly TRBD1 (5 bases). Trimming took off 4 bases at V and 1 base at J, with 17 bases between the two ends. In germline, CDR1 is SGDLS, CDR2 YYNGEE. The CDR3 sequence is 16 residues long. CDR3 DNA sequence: TGTGCCAGCAGCTTGAGAGGGGAGGGAAGTAACTATGGCTACACCTTC. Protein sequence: CASSLRGEGSNYGYTF. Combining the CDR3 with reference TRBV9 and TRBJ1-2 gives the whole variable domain DSGVTQTPKHLITATGQRVTLRCSPRSGDLSVYWYQQSLDQGLQFLIQYYNGEERAKGNILERFSAQQFPDLHSELNLSSLELGDSALYFCASSLRGEGSNYGYTFGSGTRLTVV.

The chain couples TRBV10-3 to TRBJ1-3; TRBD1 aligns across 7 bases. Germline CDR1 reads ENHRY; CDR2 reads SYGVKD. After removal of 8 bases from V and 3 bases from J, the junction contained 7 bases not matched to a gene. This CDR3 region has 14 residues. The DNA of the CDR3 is TGTGCCATCGGGGACAGCATAGTTGGAAACACCATATATTTT. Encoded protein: CAIGDSIVGNTIYF.

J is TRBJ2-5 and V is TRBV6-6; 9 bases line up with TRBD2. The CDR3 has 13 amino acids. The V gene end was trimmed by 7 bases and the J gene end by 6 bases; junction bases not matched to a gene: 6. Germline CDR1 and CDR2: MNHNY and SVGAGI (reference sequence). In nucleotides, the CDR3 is TGTGCCAGCATAGGAGCGGGAGGCAAGACCCAGTACTTC. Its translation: CASIGAGGKTQYF.

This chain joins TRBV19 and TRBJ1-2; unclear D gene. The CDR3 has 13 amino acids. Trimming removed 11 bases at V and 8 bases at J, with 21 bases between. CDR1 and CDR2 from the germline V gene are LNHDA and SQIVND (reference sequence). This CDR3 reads CAASPGVFYGYTF. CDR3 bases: TGTGCCGCCAGCCCAGGAGTCTTCTACGGCTACACCTTC.

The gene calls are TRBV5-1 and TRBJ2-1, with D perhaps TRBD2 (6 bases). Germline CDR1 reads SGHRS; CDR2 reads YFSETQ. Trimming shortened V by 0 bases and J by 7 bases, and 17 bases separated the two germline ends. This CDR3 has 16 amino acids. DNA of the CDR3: TGCGCCAGCAGCTTGGGGTGGCTAGCGCTATTGAATGAGCAGTTCTTC. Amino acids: CASSLGWLALLNEQFF.